The clone carrying this T cell receptor (beta chain) was seen a handful of times. The source of the sample is a study of blood T cells in healthy people across ages. For the second PCR, which ran for about 6 to 11 cycles, a sample-barcoded 5' primer and a J-beta primer mix were used. Every single cDNA molecule received a tag from a template-switch adaptor with 12 random nucleotides. TCRdb used MiXCR to reprocess the 5' RACE reads, holding one entry per CDR3 protein. Of roughly 1.5 million distinct CDR3 sequences listed, roughly two fifths are singletons. There were healthy Caucasian individuals from Russia, aged roughly 6 to 90, serving as donors. From germline, CDR1 is SGHVS and CDR2 FNYEAQ. Trimming took off 5 bases at V and 4 bases at J, with 8 bases between the two ends. The CDR3 runs 12 residues.

The chain couples TRBV7-6 to TRBJ1-2; no reliable D call. This receptor was taken from a woman younger than 30 in good health. Sequenced: blood. CDR3 in DNA: TGTGCCAGCAGCCCTTTATCCTATGGCTACACCTTC. Translated: CASSPLSYGYTF. The complete variable domain, with remaining parts taken from reference TRBV7-6 and TRBJ1-2, reads GAGVSQSPRYKVTKRGQDVALRCDPISGHVSLYWYRQALGQGPEFLTYFNYEAQQDKSGLPNDRFSAERPEGSISTLTIQRTEQRDSAMYRCASSPLSYGYTFGSGTRLTVV.